This T cell receptor (beta chain) was obtained from a study of T cell changes during pregnancy in multiple sclerosis. Data came from immunoSEQ multiplex PCR; TCRdb stores just in-frame clones and leaves some out. This sample carries about 48,000 clones, approximately 92% of them seen once, and the ten largest clones take roughly 0.85%. The CDR3 spans 16 residues. Germline loops: CDR1 SGHRS, CDR2 YFSETQ. V lost 3 bases, J lost 1 base, and 16 bases lay in between. The chain links TRBV5-1 to TRBJ1-1; the D gene is possibly TRBD1 (6 bases). This sample comprised CD4+ T cells from peripheral blood mononuclear cells, obtained in the second trimester of pregnancy. This clonotype was sampled from a female donor in good health, enrolled as a control in a pregnancy study. This chain's CDR3 is CASSSLPGHSNTEAFF. CDR3 bases: TGCGCCAGCAGCTCGCTACCGGGACACTCGAACACTGAAGCTTTCTTT.